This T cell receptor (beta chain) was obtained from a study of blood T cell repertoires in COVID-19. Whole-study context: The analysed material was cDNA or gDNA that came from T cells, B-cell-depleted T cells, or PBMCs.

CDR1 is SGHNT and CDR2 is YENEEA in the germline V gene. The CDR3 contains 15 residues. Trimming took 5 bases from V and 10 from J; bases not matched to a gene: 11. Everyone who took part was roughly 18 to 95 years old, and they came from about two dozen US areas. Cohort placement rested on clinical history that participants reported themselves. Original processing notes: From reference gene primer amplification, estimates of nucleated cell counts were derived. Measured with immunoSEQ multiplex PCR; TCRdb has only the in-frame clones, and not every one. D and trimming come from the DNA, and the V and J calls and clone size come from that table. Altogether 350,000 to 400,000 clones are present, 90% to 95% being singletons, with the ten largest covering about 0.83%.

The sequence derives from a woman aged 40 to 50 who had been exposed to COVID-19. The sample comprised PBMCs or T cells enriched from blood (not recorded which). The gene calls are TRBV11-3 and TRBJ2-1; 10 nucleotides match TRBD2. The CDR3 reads CASSPGVLAGVEQFF. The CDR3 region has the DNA TGTGCCAGCAGCCCGGGCGTCCTAGCGGGAGTGGAGCAGTTCTTC.